The next 2 T cell receptor beta chains were all read from a single sample in a study of cytomegalovirus exposure and HLA in healthy donors. The PCR ran on 60 Vbeta and 13 Jbeta primers. TCRdb's copy holds only in-frame clones and misses some; the assay was immunoSEQ multiplex PCR. The table has tens of thousands of clones, around three quarters seen once; the top ten hold 5.5% to 7%. Material for sequencing was PBMCs. The receptors come from a male donor in good health and CMV-seronegative.

V usage is TRBV20-1 and J usage is TRBJ1-2; D might be TRBD1 (5 bases). Germline V gives CDR1 DFQATT, CDR2 SNEGSKA (reference sequence). The CDR3 loop spans 11 amino acids. The V and J ends lost 5 bases and 4 bases respectively, with 8 bases between them. The CDR3 is CSAGGGYGYTF. CDR3 DNA: TGCAGTGCTGGGGGGGGCTATGGCTACACCTTC.

The rearrangement joins TRBV6-4 to TRBJ2-3; TRBD2 agrees at 11 bases. The CDR3 length is 15 residues. The trim removed 5 bases at V and 2 bases at J, leaving 3 bases unmatched. Per germline, CDR1 MRHNA and CDR2 SNTAGT. The CDR3 coding sequence is TGTGCCAGCAGTCCGGGACTAGCGGACACAGATACGCAGTATTTT. It is translated as CASSPGLADTDTQYF.